The rows below give T cell receptor beta chains drawn from one sample of a study of blood T cell repertoires in COVID-19. The repertoire was sequenced with immunoSEQ multiplex PCR; TCRdb's copy has only in-frame clones and lacks some. In the table there are 200,000 to 250,000 clones, approximately 89% of which are singletons. Sequencing was carried out using PBMCs or T cells enriched from blood (not recorded which). Receptors were obtained from a woman aged 25 to 39 who had been exposed to COVID-19. The CDR3 runs from the conserved cysteine through the conserved F or W. Each record gives: V gene, J gene, D gene, clone size, CDR3 protein, CDR3 DNA. The D gene is left open where the match is weak. A clone size is listed for some rows: how often the clone was seen (once, few, many), or a class if it is expanded.

>TRBV19|TRBJ1-4|TRBD1|.
CATYSGTGKDEKLFF
TGTGCCACCTACTCCGGGACAGGGAAGGATGAAAAACTGTTTTTT
>TRBV5-1|TRBJ2-2|.|.
CASSLEGGGGELFF
TGCGCCAGCAGCTTGGAAGGGGGTGGCGGGGAGCTGTTTTTT
>TRBV11-2|TRBJ2-2|.|.
CASSSAGAKNTGELFF
TGTGCCAGCAGCTCTGCAGGGGCAAAGAACACCGGGGAGCTGTTTTTT
>TRBV30|TRBJ2-2|.|once
CAWSVLTGEASTGELFF
TGTGCCTGGAGTGTACTGACGGGGGAAGCGAGCACCGGGGAGCTGTTTTTT
>TRBV4-2|TRBJ1-2|.|.
CASSQESRGNYGYTF
TGTGCCAGCAGCCAAGAAAGTAGGGGGAACTATGGCTACACCTTC
>TRBV6-1|TRBJ2-2|TRBD2|.
CASSESSSGYTGELFF
TGTGCCAGCAGTGAATCATCTAGCGGATACACCGGGGAGCTGTTTTTT
>TRBV27|TRBJ1-3|.|few
CASSWRGNSGNTIYF
TGTGCCAGCAGTTGGCGGGGCAACTCTGGAAACACCATATATTTT
>TRBV2|TRBJ1-6|TRBD1|.
CASRYRGRIDSPLHF
TGTGCCAGCAGATACAGGGGGCGCATAGATTCACCCCTCCACTTT
>TRBV28|TRBJ1-2|.|.
CASSLPGQSYGYTF
TGTGCCAGCAGTTTACCGGGACAATCCTATGGCTACACCTTC
>TRBV6-5|TRBJ1-5|TRBD1|.
CASRTTGRSNQPQHF
TGTGCCAGCAGAACGACAGGGCGGAGCAATCAGCCCCAGCATTTT
>TRBV7-9|TRBJ2-1|TRBD2|.
CASRRPGLGANEQFF
TGTGCCAGCAGACGACCGGGACTAGGGGCCAATGAGCAGTTCTTC
>TRBV19|TRBJ1-2|.|once
CASSIEGSSYGYTF
TGTGCCAGTAGTATAGAGGGGAGCTCCTATGGCTACACCTTC
>TRBV11-2|TRBJ1-1|TRBD1|.
CASSTYDRGREAFF
TGTGCCAGCAGCACCTATGACAGGGGGCGAGAAGCTTTCTTT
>TRBV30|TRBJ2-5|.|.
CAWSVLRNQETQYF
TGTGCCTGGAGTGTACTAAGGAACCAAGAGACCCAGTACTTC
>TRBV3-1/TRBV3-2|TRBJ2-5|TRBD2|.
CASSQATLAGARETQYF
TGTGCCAGCAGCCAAGCTACTCTAGCGGGAGCGCGGGAGACCCAGTACTTC
>TRBV18|TRBJ2-2|.|.
CASSPPGLNTGELFF
TGTGCCAGCTCACCACCGGGACTCAACACCGGGGAGCTGTTTTTT
>TRBV3-1/TRBV3-2|TRBJ2-3|.|.
CASGGGPGGTDTQYF
TGTGCCAGCGGAGGAGGGCCGGGGGGCACAGATACGCAGTATTTT
>TRBV9|TRBJ1-5|.|.
CASSPRGTNQPQHF
TGTGCCAGCAGCCCGCGCGGAACCAATCAGCCCCAGCATTTT
>TRBV7-2|TRBJ1-2|.|.
CASSLVLGGIGYTF
TGTGCCAGCAGCTTAGTCCTGGGGGGAATTGGCTACACCTTC
>TRBV3-1/TRBV3-2|TRBJ1-1|.|.
CASSQVQGGAEAFF
TGTGCCAGCAGCCAAGTGCAGGGTGGGGCTGAAGCTTTCTTT
>TRBV5-4|TRBJ1-1|.|.
CASSLDYGGNTEAFF
TGTGCCAGCAGTTTGGATTACGGGGGGAACACTGAAGCTTTCTTT
>TRBV5-1|TRBJ1-1|TRBD1|.
CASSWGRQGLMNTEAFF
TGCGCCAGCAGCTGGGGCAGACAGGGATTAATGAACACTGAAGCTTTCTTT
>TRBV7-6|TRBJ1-3|TRBD1|.
CASSLGDRERQDGNTIYF
TGTGCCAGCAGCTTAGGGGACAGGGAACGACAGGATGGAAACACCATATATTTT